This T cell receptor (beta chain) appears in the sequencing data of a study of blood T cell repertoires in COVID-19. The CDR3 has 15 residues. Trimming left V 0 bases short and J 6 bases short, with 13 bases between. From germline, CDR1 is SGHTA and CDR2 FQGTGA. Measured with immunoSEQ multiplex PCR; TCRdb has only the in-frame clones, and not every one. Here the sample spans about 130,000 clones, over 80% being singletons. This clone showed up just once. The source is a man aged 55 to 70 with acute or convalescent COVID-19. Sequencing was performed on peripheral blood. The chain has TRBV7-3 and TRBJ2-3, with D maybe TRBD2 (6 bases). The DNA of the CDR3 is TGTGCCAGCAGCTTAACACGGGAGCTCTCGGATACGCAGTATTTT. It is translated as CASSLTRELSDTQYF. The full variable domain, with the rest looked up from reference TRBV7-3 and TRBJ2-3, is GAGVSQTPSNKVTEKGKYVELRCDPISGHTALYWYRQSLGQGPEFLIYFQGTGAADDSGLPNDRFFAVRPEGSVSTLKIQRTERGDSAVYLCASSLTRELSDTQYFGPGTRLTVL.